Listed below are T cell receptor beta chains from one sample, sequenced in a study of blood T cell repertoires in COVID-19. Some clones are missing from TCRdb's copy, which holds only in-frame ones; the method was immunoSEQ multiplex PCR. The data contain under 150,000 clones, 88% of them singletons. Sequenced: peripheral blood. These receptors were taken from a man between 50 and 59 years old with active or convalescent COVID-19. CDR3s include the opening cysteine and the closing phenylalanine or tryptophan. The order of the fields is J gene, D gene, V gene, clone size, CDR3 DNA, CDR3 protein. The D gene is left open where the match is weak. Rows give clone size only sometimes, using once, few, many, or a class for an expanded clone.

TRBJ2-7 TRBD1 TRBV6-5 once TGTGCCAGCAAAAGGGGACAGCTTTCCTACGAGCAGTACTTC CASKRGQLSYEQYF
TRBJ1-4 TRBD1 TRBV5-1 NA TGCGCCAGCAGCTTACGGGACAGCCTTGCAACTAATGAAAAACTGTTTTTT CASSLRDSLATNEKLFF
TRBJ2-1 TRBD2 TRBV5-1 NA TGCGCCAGCAGCTCCGGGACTAACCAGTTCTTC CASSSGTNQFF
TRBJ1-5 NA TRBV5-4 NA TGTGCCAGCAGCTTGGGTGGGTCTAGTCAGCCCCAGCATTTT CASSLGGSSQPQHF
TRBJ1-1 NA TRBV5-4 NA TGTGCCAGCAGCGCTCAGGGACTTAACACTGAAGCTTTCTTT CASSAQGLNTEAFF
TRBJ1-5 TRBD1 TRBV6-5 NA TGTGCCAGCAGTTACGCAGGGGGCGCCCAGCCCCAGCATTTT CASSYAGGAQPQHF
TRBJ2-3 TRBD2 TRBV25-1 NA TGTGCCAGCGGTAGCGGGAGGCCAGATACGCAGTATTTT CASGSGRPDTQYF
TRBJ2-5 NA TRBV12-5 NA TGTGCTAGTGGTTTGGGTTACAGGACGGGAGAGACCCAGTACTTC CASGLGYRTGETQYF
TRBJ1-2 NA TRBV6-5 NA TGTGCCAGCATTCGGGGTGGAGGATATGGCTACACCTTC CASIRGGGYGYTF
TRBJ1-1 TRBD1 TRBV2 NA TGTGCCAGCAGTCTGAACTCGGGACAGGGGATCACTGAAGCTTTCTTT CASSLNSGQGITEAFF
TRBJ1-4 TRBD1 TRBV2 NA TGTGCCAGCAGTTCGAACAGGGGAGATAATGAAAAACTGTTTTTT CASSSNRGDNEKLFF
TRBJ2-7 TRBD2 TRBV9 NA TGTGCCAGCAGCCAAGGGGCGGGAGTCTTCAACGAGCAGTACTTC CASSQGAGVFNEQYF
TRBJ2-7 NA TRBV4-3 few TGCGCCAGCAGCCAAGATCACGACAGCTCCTACGAGCAGTACTTC CASSQDHDSSYEQYF
TRBJ2-2 TRBD2 TRBV6-1 NA TGTGCCAGCAGTGAAAAGGGACGACTTAGCCTGGCGGGAGAGGGCGGGGAGCTGTTTTTT CASSEKGRLSLAGEGGELFF
TRBJ2-7 TRBD2 TRBV10-3 NA TGTGTCATCAGTGAGGACGCGGGGAGGGCCTACGAGCAGTACTTC CVISEDAGRAYEQYF
TRBJ1-6 NA TRBV15 NA TGTGCCACCAGCAGAGAAAGGTCGCGGACCTATAATTCACCCCTCCACTTT CATSRERSRTYNSPLHF
TRBJ2-7 NA TRBV5-1 NA TGCGCCAGCAGCTTGAGCAGCGGCAGGACCTACGAGCAGTACTTC CASSLSSGRTYEQYF
TRBJ1-1 NA TRBV12-3/TRBV12-4 few TGTGCCAGCAGTTCCCATAAGGGGACTGAAGCTTTCTTT CASSSHKGTEAFF
TRBJ1-1 TRBD1 TRBV2 NA TGTGCCAGCAGAGACCGTGACAGGGGACGAAACACTGAAGCTTTCTTT CASRDRDRGRNTEAFF
TRBJ1-2 NA TRBV28 NA TGTGCCAGCAGCACAGGGCTAAGTAACTATGGCTACACCTTC CASSTGLSNYGYTF
TRBJ2-7 TRBD1 TRBV15 few TGTGCCACCAGCAGCCATTACGGACAGGGCGGGTCCGAGCAGTACTTC CATSSHYGQGGSEQYF
TRBJ2-7 TRBD1 TRBV19 NA TGTGCCAGTAGTACGGCCGGGACAGGGATCTACGAGCAGTACTTC CASSTAGTGIYEQYF
TRBJ2-1 TRBD2 TRBV7-6 NA TGTGCCAGCAGCTTACGGCTAGCGGGAGGGAATGAGCAGTTCTTC CASSLRLAGGNEQFF
TRBJ1-6 NA TRBV28 NA TGTGCCAGCAGTTTCGTGACAGATAATTCACCCCTCCACTTT CASSFVTDNSPLHF
TRBJ1-5 NA TRBV28 NA TGTGCCAGCCTGGGCCCCGACGGACTCGTAACTCAGCCCCAGCATTTT CASLGPDGLVTQPQHF
TRBJ2-5 NA TRBV7-3 NA TGTGCCAGCAGCTTGTCTGCGGGGCCCCAAGAGACCCAGTACTTC CASSLSAGPQETQYF
TRBJ1-2 NA TRBV6-5 NA TGTGCCAGCAGTTCCCATGGACAGAACTATGGCTACACCTTC CASSSHGQNYGYTF
TRBJ2-1 TRBD2 TRBV5-6 NA TGTGCCAGCAGCTTGGTAGCGGGGTTTTCCTACAATGAGCAGTTCTTC CASSLVAGFSYNEQFF
TRBJ1-1 NA TRBV6-4 NA TGTGCCAGCAGTGACTCGAGCCTGAACACTGAAGCTTTCTTT CASSDSSLNTEAFF
TRBJ2-3 TRBD1 TRBV29-1 once TGCAGCGCCCTCCCAGGGACAGCTAGCACAGATACGCAGTATTTT CSALPGTASTDTQYF
TRBJ2-5 TRBD1 TRBV6-6 NA TGTGCCAGCATAAACAGGGGTTTAGAGACCCAGTACTTC CASINRGLETQYF
TRBJ2-2 TRBD2 TRBV28 NA TGTGCCAGTCATCCGGAGACCGGGACTAAGAACACCGGGGAGCTGTTTTTT CASHPETGTKNTGELFF
TRBJ2-7 TRBD1 TRBV29-1 NA TGCAGCGCTGGACAGGGGGTTTCCTACGAGCAGTACTTC CSAGQGVSYEQYF